Below are 12 T cell receptor beta chains sequenced from a single sample in a study of T-cell reconstitution after alpha-beta-depleted transplantation in children. As it was prepared, the TCRbeta library received unique molecular identifiers. TCRdb reprocessed the PCR reads via MiXCR and lists one record per CDR3 protein. The sample carries 750,000 to 950,000 distinct CDR3 sequences, 15% to 20% recorded once. Sequenced material: PBMCs, mostly from graft donor cells, taken 360 days after TCRalphabeta/CD19-depleted stem cell transplant. These receptors all stem from a male patient younger than 18 who had a stem cell transplant for acute lymphoblastic leukemia, so the T cells may come from the graft donor.

The chain employs TRBV20-1 and TRBJ2-1, with D tentatively TRBD2 (6 bases). CDR1 and CDR2 from the germline V gene are DFQATT and SNEGSKA (reference sequence). The CDR3 runs to 15 residues. V lost 6 bases, J lost 0 bases, and 15 bases lay in between. The CDR3 loop is CSADTGSSSYNEQFF. The CDR3 DNA reads as TGCAGTGCGGATACCGGGAGCAGCTCCTACAATGAGCAGTTCTTC.

Many counts were recorded for this clonotype. The chain joins TRBV7-3 to TRBJ1-1; 7 bases agree with TRBD1. V was pared by 4 bases and J by 6 bases, with 8 bases of the junction left unmatched. The CDR3 is made up of 14 amino acids. CDR1 and CDR2 from the germline V gene are SGHTA and FQGTGA. The chain's CDR3 is CASSSGGVVAEAFF. The CDR3 nucleotides read TGTGCCAGCAGCTCAGGGGGGGTCGTGGCTGAAGCTTTCTTT.

The rearrangement links TRBV2 to TRBJ2-1; no clear D. Germline V gives CDR1 SNHLY, CDR2 FYNNEI. The V gene lost 6 bases and the J gene lost 0 bases, with 9 bases spanning the gap. The CDR3 is made up of 14 amino acids. The CDR3 protein is CASSVKRSYNEQFF. For the CDR3, the DNA is TGTGCCAGCAGCGTAAAGCGCTCCTACAATGAGCAGTTCTTC.

The rearrangement links TRBV12-3 or TRBV12-4 to TRBJ2-4, with 11 bases that match TRBD1. The CDR3 spans 19 residues. The V and J ends lost 5 bases and 0 bases, in that order; junction bases with no gene match: 12. The CDR3 DNA follows: TGTGCCAGCAGTATTCCGGGACAGGGGGGAGAAGGAGCCAAAAACATTCAGTACTTC. This translates into CASSIPGQGGEGAKNIQYF.

The genes are TRBV6-5 and TRBJ2-7; D may be TRBD1 (6 bases). Germline V gene lookup returns CDR1 MNHEY and CDR2 SVGAGI. The CDR3 has 15 amino acids. The germline V and J ends were trimmed by 0 bases and 1 base, with 10 bases remaining between them. The CDR3 is CASSYSPQGSYEQYF. CDR3 coding DNA: TGTGCCAGCAGTTACTCGCCACAGGGTTCCTACGAGCAGTACTTC.

The J gene is TRBJ2-7, the V gene TRBV2; TRBD1 agrees at 9 bases. The trim removed 4 bases at V and 7 bases at J, leaving 5 bases unmatched. The length of the CDR3 is 13 residues. The V gene's germline CDR1 is SNHLY and CDR2 FYNNEI. The CDR3 reads CASSGQGVGEQYF. For the CDR3, the DNA is TGTGCCAGCAGTGGACAGGGGGTGGGAGAGCAGTACTTC. Full variable domain (missing parts from reference TRBV2 and TRBJ2-7): EPEVTQTPSHQVTQMGQEVILRCVPISNHLYFYWYRQILGQKVEFLVSFYNNEISEKSEIFDDQFSVERPDGSNFTLKIRSTKLEDSAMYFCASSGQGVGEQYFGPGTRLTVT.

This sequence joins TRBV6-5 and TRBJ1-1; D perhaps matches TRBD1 (5 bases). The length of the CDR3 is 14 residues. Germline values: CDR1 MNHEY, CDR2 SVGAGI. Trimming removed 2 bases from V and 4 bases from J, with 11 bases in between. DNA for the CDR3: TGTGCCAGCAGTTACGGTGTGGGGGTCACTGAAGCTTTCTTT. Translation gives CASSYGVGVTEAFF.

The V call is TRBV7-9, the J call TRBJ1-5; D unclear. The CDR3 covers 13 residues. V was pared by 5 bases and J by 7 bases, with 12 bases between. Germline assignment: CDR1 SEHNR and CDR2 FQNEAQ (reference sequence). CDR3 bases: TGTGCCAGCAGCCAAGCTGATACGCAGCCCCAGCATTTT. Translated, it gives CASSQADTQPQHF.

The V and J genes are TRBV11-1 and TRBJ2-4; possible D gene TRBD2, 5 bases. Trimming left V 3 bases short and J 0 bases short, with 18 bases between. The CDR3 extends over 18 amino acids. Germline-derived CDR1 and CDR2 are SGHAT and FQDESV (reference sequence). The CDR3 coding sequence is TGTGCCAGCAGCTTTACACTACGGGGAGATGTAGCCAAAAACATTCAGTACTTC. This translates into CASSFTLRGDVAKNIQYF.

For the CDR3, the DNA is TGTGCCAGCAGCACCGGACTAGCGGGAGGCGGGGGGGAGACCCAGTACTTC. It codes for CASSTGLAGGGGETQYF. V gene TRBV7-9 combines with J gene TRBJ2-5; 14 nucleotides agree with TRBD2. CDR3 length equals 17 residues. V lost 5 bases to trimming and J lost 5 bases; unmatched junction nucleotides: 10. Germline values: CDR1 SEHNR, CDR2 FQNEAQ (reference sequence).

This chain links TRBV7-6 with TRBJ2-7; 7 positions match TRBD2. CDR1 is SGHVS, CDR2 FNYEAQ, per germline. The J segment lost 7 bases and the V segment lost 5 bases, leaving 17 bases of the junction unmatched. This CDR3 is built from 16 residues. The CDR3 is CASSPTARAGVNEQYF. As DNA, the CDR3 is TGTGCCAGCAGCCCCACCGCGAGGGCGGGAGTGAATGAGCAGTACTTC.

The chain combines TRBV20-1 with TRBJ2-4; D unresolved. Germline V gives CDR1 DFQATT, CDR2 SNEGSKA (reference sequence). This CDR3 is built from 16 residues. V was trimmed by 1 base and J by 1 base, leaving 14 bases between them. CDR3 in amino acids: CSARALDETAKNIQYF. CDR3 DNA: TGCAGTGCTAGAGCCTTGGACGAGACGGCCAAAAACATTCAGTACTTC.